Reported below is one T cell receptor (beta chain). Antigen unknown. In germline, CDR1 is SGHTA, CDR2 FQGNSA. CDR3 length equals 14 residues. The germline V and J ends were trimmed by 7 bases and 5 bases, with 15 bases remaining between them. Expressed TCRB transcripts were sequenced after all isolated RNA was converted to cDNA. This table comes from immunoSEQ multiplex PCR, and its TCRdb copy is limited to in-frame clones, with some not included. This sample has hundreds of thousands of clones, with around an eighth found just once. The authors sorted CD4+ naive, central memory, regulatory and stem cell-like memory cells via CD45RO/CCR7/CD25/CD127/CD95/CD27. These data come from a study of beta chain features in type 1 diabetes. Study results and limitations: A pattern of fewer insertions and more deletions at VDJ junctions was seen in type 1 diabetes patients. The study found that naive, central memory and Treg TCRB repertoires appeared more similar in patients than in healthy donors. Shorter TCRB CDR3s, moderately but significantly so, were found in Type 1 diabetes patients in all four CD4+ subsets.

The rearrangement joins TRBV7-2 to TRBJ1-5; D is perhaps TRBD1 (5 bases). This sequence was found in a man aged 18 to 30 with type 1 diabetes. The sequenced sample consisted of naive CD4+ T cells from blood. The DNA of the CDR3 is TGTGCCAGCACTACCGGGGGAATGGATCAGCCCCAGCATTTT. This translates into CASTTGGMDQPQHF.